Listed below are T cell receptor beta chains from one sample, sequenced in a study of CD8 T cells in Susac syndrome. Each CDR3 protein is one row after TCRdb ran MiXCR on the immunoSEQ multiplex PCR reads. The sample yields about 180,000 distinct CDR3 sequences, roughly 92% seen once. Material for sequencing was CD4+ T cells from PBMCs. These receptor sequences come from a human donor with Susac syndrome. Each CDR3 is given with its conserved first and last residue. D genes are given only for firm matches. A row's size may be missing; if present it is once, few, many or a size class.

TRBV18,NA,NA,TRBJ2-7,CASSPKDEQYF,TGTGCCAGCTCACCGAAGGACGAGCAGTACTTC
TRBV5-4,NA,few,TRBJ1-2,CASSLESYGYTF,TGTGCCAGCAGCTTGGAATCGTATGGCTACACCTTC
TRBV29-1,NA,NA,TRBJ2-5,CSVVRDPREETQYF,TGCAGCGTTGTCCGGGATCCAAGGGAAGAGACCCAGTACTTC
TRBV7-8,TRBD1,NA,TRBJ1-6,CASSLIRTGGTPRSSYNSPLHF,TGTGCCAGCAGCTTAATTCGGACAGGTGGCACCCCAAGGAGCTCCTATAATTCACCCCTCCACTTT
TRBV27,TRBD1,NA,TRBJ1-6,CASSWDRESPLHF,TGTGCCAGCAGCTGGGACAGGGAATCACCCCTCCACTTT
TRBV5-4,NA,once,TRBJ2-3,CASTTSSGTDTQYF,TGTGCCAGCACCACCTCTAGCGGCACAGATACGCAGTATTTT
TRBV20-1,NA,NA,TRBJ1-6,CSAAGASIFNSPLHF,TGCAGTGCTGCAGGGGCTTCCATCTTTAATTCACCCCTCCACTTT
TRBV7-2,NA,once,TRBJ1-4,CASSPWGEKLFF,TGTGCCAGCAGCCCTTGGGGGGAAAAACTGTTTTTT
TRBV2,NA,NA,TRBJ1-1,CASGGRRNTEAFF,TGTGCCAGCGGGGGACGGAGGAACACTGAAGCTTTCTTT
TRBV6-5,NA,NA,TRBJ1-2,CASSGRTANGYTF,TGTGCCAGCAGTGGGCGGACCGCGAATGGCTACACCTTC
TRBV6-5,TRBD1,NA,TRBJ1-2,CASSSGQGSYGYTF,TGTGCCAGCAGTTCGGGACAGGGATCCTATGGCTACACCTTC
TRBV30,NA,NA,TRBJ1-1,CAWSSWPSEAFF,TGTGCCTGGAGTTCCTGGCCTTCTGAAGCTTTCTTT
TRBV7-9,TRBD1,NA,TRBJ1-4,CASSPDRVSNEKLFF,TGTGCCAGCAGCCCAGACAGGGTCTCTAATGAAAAACTGTTTTTT
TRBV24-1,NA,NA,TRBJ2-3,CATSASGSRTDTQYF,TGTGCCACCAGTGCGAGCGGGTCACGCACAGATACGCAGTATTTT
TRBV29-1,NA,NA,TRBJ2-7,CSVEERGYEQYF,TGCAGCGTAGAAGAGAGGGGGTACGAGCAGTACTTC
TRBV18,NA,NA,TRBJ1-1,CASSPRQFAEAFF,TGTGCCAGCTCACCGCGGCAGTTTGCTGAAGCTTTCTTT